These 28 T cell receptor beta chains were sequenced from one sample in a study of OX40 agonist ivuxolimab in advanced cancers. The repertoire was sequenced with immunoSEQ multiplex PCR; TCRdb's copy has only in-frame clones and lacks some. The table has about 81,000 clones, 88% seen once. The specimen comprised CD4+ or CD8+ T cells sorted from blood, sampled in a trial of the OX40 agonist ivuxolimab. The source is an adult with an advanced solid tumor such as melanoma, head and neck, liver or kidney cancer.

This chain links TRBV2 with TRBJ2-3; 7 bases are shared with TRBD2. CDR3 length: 15 amino acids. Germline CDR1 reads SNHLY; CDR2 reads FYNNEI. V trimming: 6 bases; J trimming: 3 bases; junction bases outside the gene matches: 9. The CDR3: CASSVGGGVTDTQYF. The CDR3 region has the DNA TGTGCCAGCAGCGTTGGGGGAGGGGTGACAGATACGCAGTATTTT. Drawing the rest from reference TRBV2 and TRBJ2-3, the complete variable domain is EPEVTQTPSHQVTQMGQEVILRCVPISNHLYFYWYRQILGQKVEFLVSFYNNEISEKSEIFDDQFSVERPDGSNFTLKIRSTKLEDSAMYFCASSVGGGVTDTQYFGPGTRLTVL.

V is TRBV28 and J is TRBJ2-3; a weak D match, TRBD1 (5 bases). V was clipped by 6 bases and J by 1 base, with 11 bases between them. This CDR3 has 14 residues. From germline, CDR1 is MDHEN and CDR2 SYDVKM. The CDR3 is CASSYRQRTDTQYF. CDR3 DNA sequence: TGTGCCAGCAGCTATCGACAGCGCACAGATACGCAGTATTTT.

V is TRBV18 and J is TRBJ2-7, with D perhaps given as TRBD1 or TRBD2 (5 bases each). Trimming stripped 3 bases from V and 6 bases from J, with 21 bases between. CDR3 length: 16 amino acids. Germline V lookup: CDR1 KGHSH, CDR2 LQKENI. The CDR3 DNA follows: TGTGCCAGCTCACCCCTCACGGGACGGGTGGGCCGCGAGCAGTACTTC. Its protein product is CASSPLTGRVGREQYF.

This clone was seen only a few times. The chain carries TRBV19 and TRBJ1-5; D remains ambiguous. V shed 4 bases and J shed 6 bases, with 10 bases lying between them. Per germline, CDR1 LNHDA and CDR2 SQIVND (reference sequence). CDR3 length: 13 amino acids. In nucleotides, the CDR3 is TGTGCCAGTAGTACCACACCAATTCAGCCCCAGCATTTT. Translated, it gives CASSTTPIQPQHF.

The rearrangement links TRBV19 to TRBJ2-1; 10 bases agree with TRBD1. CDR1 is LNHDA and CDR2 is SQIVND in the germline V gene (reference sequence). CDR3 length equals 14 residues. With V trimmed by 9 bases and J by 9 bases, 11 bases remained unmatched. The CDR3, as DNA: TGTGCCAGCGTCCGGGACAGGGGTTTAGGTGAGCAGTTCTTC. Its protein is CASVRDRGLGEQFF.

The CDR3 nucleotides read TGTGCCAGCAGCGTTGGGTCCCTCCGCGGCACAGATACGCAGTATTTT. The encoded protein is CASSVGSLRGTDTQYF. The chain uses TRBV9 and TRBJ2-3; D is uncertain. The CDR3 sequence is 16 residues long. V gave up 2 bases and J gave up 1 base, with 14 bases separating them. The germline CDR1 and CDR2 sequences are SGDLS and YYNGEE.

The rearrangement uses TRBV27 and TRBJ2-3, with D unclear. Between the trimmed V and J ends, which lost 3 bases and 5 bases, there was a span of 18 bases. This CDR3 spans 16 amino acids. Germline V gene data show CDR1 as MNHEY and CDR2 as SMNVEV (reference sequence). The CDR3 loop is CASSFEASAARDTQYF. CDR3 sequence (DNA): TGTGCCAGCAGTTTCGAAGCTAGTGCAGCTCGAGATACGCAGTATTTT.

This rearrangement joins TRBV4-3 to TRBJ1-2; D is unresolved. Germline CDR1 reads LGHNA; CDR2 reads YSLEER. Trimming cost V 7 bases and J 3 bases, with 15 bases left between them. This CDR3 contains 14 residues. The CDR3 is CASNRAQGDYGYTF. Written as DNA, the CDR3 is TGCGCCAGCAACCGGGCCCAAGGAGACTATGGCTACACCTTC.

The rearrangement links TRBV5-1 to TRBJ1-2, with D tentatively TRBD1 (5 bases). V was clipped by 4 bases and J by 5 bases, with 15 bases between them. The CDR3 spans 14 residues. CDR1 and CDR2 (germline): SGHRS, YFSETQ. The CDR3 bases are TGCGCCAGCAGCCTCCAGGGCGGGGGGTATGGCTACACCTTC. As protein: CASSLQGGGYGYTF. Based on the CDR3 plus reference TRBV5-1 and TRBJ1-2, the full variable domain is KAGVTQTPRYLIKTRGQQVTLSCSPISGHRSVSWYQQTPGQGLQFLFEYFSETQRNKGNFPGRFSGRQFSNSRSEMNVSTLELGDSALYLCASSLQGGGYGYTFGSGTRLTVV.

The chain is built from TRBV7-9 and TRBJ2-3, with 8 nucleotides matching TRBD1. With 4 bases clipped from V and 4 bases from J, the junction kept 7 bases outside the gene matches. The CDR3 has 15 amino acids. Germline CDR1 and CDR2: SEHNR and FQNEAQ (reference sequence). CDR3 bases: TGTGCCAGCAGCTCGGACAGGGACGGCCCAGATACGCAGTATTTT. As protein: CASSSDRDGPDTQYF.

V gene TRBV11-3 combines with J gene TRBJ2-3; 8 bases fit TRBD2. V lost 4 bases and J lost 4; bases outside the gene matches: 1. The germline CDR1 and CDR2 sequences are SGHNT and YENEEA. The length of the CDR3 is 13 residues. In DNA form, the CDR3 reads TGTGCCAGCAGCTCGGGGGGGGCAGATACGCAGTATTTT. Its translation is CASSSGGADTQYF. The whole variable domain, filled in from reference TRBV11-3 and TRBJ2-3, reads EAGVVQSPRYKIIEKKQPVAFWCNPISGHNTLYWYLQNLGQGPELLIRYENEEAVDDSQLPKDRFSAERLKGVDSTLKIQPAELGDSAVYLCASSSGGADTQYFGPGTRLTVL.

V gene TRBV12-5 combines with J gene TRBJ2-3; 7 positions match TRBD2. CDR3 length equals 13 residues. The germline V gene encodes CDR1 LGHNT and CDR2 FRNRAP. Trimming removed 8 bases from V and 2 bases from J; junction bases left unmatched: 4. The CDR3 spells CASTRGDTDTQYF. The CDR3 coding sequence is TGTGCTAGTACCCGGGGGGACACAGATACGCAGTATTTT.

This chain uses TRBV19 with TRBJ2-3; the D is unclear. Germline-derived CDR1 and CDR2 are LNHDA and SQIVND (reference sequence). V shed 4 bases and J shed 0 bases, with 14 bases lying between them. This CDR3 region has 16 residues. The CDR3 DNA is TGTGCCAGTAGTACCCACAGCTTGGGTAGCACAGATACGCAGTATTTT. The encoded protein is CASSTHSLGSTDTQYF.

The chain uses TRBV27 and TRBJ2-1; 8 nucleotides agree with TRBD1. The CDR3 is 15 amino acids. The germline V gene encodes CDR1 MNHEY and CDR2 SMNVEV (reference sequence). V shed 6 bases and J 5 bases; nucleotides not matched to a gene: 9. The CDR3 DNA reads as TGTGCCAGCAGCCCTGACAGGGGCCGTCACAATGAGCAGTTCTTC. It is translated as CASSPDRGRHNEQFF.

The V and J genes are TRBV6-1 and TRBJ1-2, with D hard to call. This CDR3 contains 13 residues. Germline lookup yields CDR1 MNHNS and CDR2 SASEGT. The ends were cut back, 6 bases at V and 5 bases at J, with 13 bases in the middle. The CDR3 DNA follows: TGTGCCAGCAGGATTCCGGGCCTATATGGCTACACCTTC. It translates to CASRIPGLYGYTF.

Points on this clone: The conserved phenylalanine or tryptophan normally closing the CDR3 is absent here, so this likely arose from a read error. The rearrangement links TRBV6-6 to TRBJ1-6, with D possibly being TRBD1 (5 bases). This CDR3 spans 13 amino acids. Looked up from germline, CDR1 is MNHNY and CDR2 is SVGAGI (reference sequence). V lost 6 bases and J lost 14, with 17 bases in between. For the CDR3, the DNA is TGTGCCAGCAGCCGCGAAGACAGTCGCTCCCTCCACCTT. Protein sequence: CASSREDSRSLHL.

The chain is built from TRBV6-4 and TRBJ1-1; 7 positions agree with TRBD1. Per germline, CDR1 MRHNA and CDR2 SNTAGT. CDR3 size: 16 residues. Unmatched junction bases numbered 14, after V lost 6 bases and J lost 4 bases. CDR3 loop: CASRQDTGAGSTEAFF. The CDR3 DNA is TGTGCCAGCAGGCAAGATACAGGGGCAGGGAGCACTGAAGCTTTCTTT.

The genes are TRBV7-2 and TRBJ1-5; D is ambiguous. CDR3 length: 14 residues. Between the trimmed V and J ends, which lost 8 bases and 0 bases, there was a span of 11 bases. The germline gives CDR1 SGHTA, CDR2 FQGNSA. CDR3 protein: CASSPNYSNQPQHF. In DNA form, the CDR3 reads TGTGCCAGCTCCCCGAACTATAGCAATCAGCCCCAGCATTTT.

V usage is TRBV7-9 and J usage is TRBJ1-6, with 7 bases fitting TRBD1. V lost 2 bases and J lost 9; bases outside the gene matches: 4. CDR1 is SEHNR and CDR2 is FQNEAQ in the germline V gene (reference sequence). CDR3 length equals 14 residues. The CDR3 reads CASSLSDRVSPLHF. The CDR3 coding sequence is TGTGCCAGCAGCTTATCTGACAGGGTTTCACCCCTCCACTTT. Full variable domain (rest looked up from reference TRBV7-9 and TRBJ1-6): DTGVSQNPRHKITKRGQNVTFRCDPISEHNRLYWYRQTLGQGPEFLTYFQNEAQLEKSRLLSDRFSAERPKGSFSTLEIQRTEQGDSAMYLCASSLSDRVSPLHFGNGTRLTVT.

The chain has TRBV7-2 and TRBJ2-7; D not resolved. CDR1 and CDR2 (germline): SGHTA, FQGNSA. Trimming left V 6 bases short and J 0 bases short, with 12 bases between. The CDR3 has 14 residues. The CDR3 region has the DNA TGTGCCAGCAGTTCCCAGTGGAGCTCCTACGAGCAGTACTTC. It translates to CASSSQWSSYEQYF.

This sequence joins TRBV25-1 and TRBJ1-2, with 7 bases that match TRBD1. Germline V gene lookup returns CDR1 MGHDK and CDR2 SYGVNS. Unmatched junction bases numbered 8, after V lost 2 bases and J lost 8 bases. CDR3 length: 14 residues. This CDR3 reads CASSEPLTGVGYTF. The CDR3 DNA reads TGTGCCAGCAGTGAACCCCTTACAGGGGTCGGCTACACCTTC.

The chain is built from TRBV6-1 and TRBJ1-1; no clear D gene. Trimming left V 7 bases short and J 10 bases short, with 22 bases between. The CDR3 sequence is 14 residues long. Germline CDR1 reads MNHNS; CDR2 reads SASEGT. CDR3 nucleotide sequence: TGTGCCAGCACAACACGCCGGCAGATAAATTTAGCTTTCTTT. Amino acids: CASTTRRQINLAFF.

The chain employs TRBV6-5 and TRBJ2-7; no clear D gene. The germline V and J ends were trimmed by 6 bases and 6 bases, with 15 bases remaining between them. The CDR3 totals 13 residues. CDR1 MNHEY and CDR2 SVGAGI come from the germline V gene. The CDR3 sequence: CASRSPIMGEQYF. The CDR3 region has the DNA TGTGCCAGCAGGTCACCTATAATGGGCGAGCAGTACTTC.

This chain uses TRBV25-1 with TRBJ2-1; D gene uncertain. There are 17 residues in the CDR3. The germline CDR1 and CDR2 sequences are MGHDK and SYGVNS. V was cut by 6 bases and J by 5 bases, with 23 bases left in between. The CDR3 DNA follows: TGTGCCAGCAGCGGCCCCCTCCCCCGCCAGCCACACAATGAGCAGTTCTTC. It yields the protein CASSGPLPRQPHNEQFF.

V usage is TRBV6-1 and J usage is TRBJ1-1, with 7 bases identical to TRBD1. Germline V CDR1 and CDR2: MNHNS, SASEGT. CDR3 length: 13 amino acids. Germline trimming cut 1 base from V and 7 bases from J; bases unmatched to any gene: 3. CDR3 coding DNA: TGTGCCAGCAGTGAAGGACAGGGCGATGAAGCTTTCTTT. It codes for CASSEGQGDEAFF.

The chain carries TRBV5-1 and TRBJ1-1, with no clear D. This CDR3 region has 13 residues. Trimming took 0 bases from V and 3 from J, leaving 6 bases between them. CDR1 SGHRS and CDR2 YFSETQ come from the germline V gene. CDR3: CASSLASYTEAFF. CDR3 nucleotides: TGCGCCAGCAGCTTGGCTTCGTACACTGAAGCTTTCTTT.

A remark on this clone: The same CDR3 can be traced to other DNA sequences in this sample. V gene TRBV27 combines with J gene TRBJ1-1, with D possibly TRBD1 on 6 matching bases. The CDR3 has 12 amino acids. Germline V gives CDR1 MNHEY, CDR2 SMNVEV (reference sequence). Trimming removed 6 bases from V and 1 base from J, with 6 bases in between. The CDR3 bases are TGTGCCAGCAGGACAGGGAACACTGAAGCTTTCTTT. Translation gives CASRTGNTEAFF.

This sequence joins TRBV5-5 and TRBJ1-2; tentative D call: TRBD1 (6 bases). CDR1 is SGHKS and CDR2 is YYEKEE in the germline V gene (reference sequence). The V end was cut by 2 bases, the J end by 3 bases, with 14 bases between. The CDR3 spans 15 residues. The CDR3 region is CASSLRSGADYGYTF. DNA for the CDR3: TGTGCCAGCAGCTTACGGTCGGGGGCTGACTATGGCTACACCTTC.